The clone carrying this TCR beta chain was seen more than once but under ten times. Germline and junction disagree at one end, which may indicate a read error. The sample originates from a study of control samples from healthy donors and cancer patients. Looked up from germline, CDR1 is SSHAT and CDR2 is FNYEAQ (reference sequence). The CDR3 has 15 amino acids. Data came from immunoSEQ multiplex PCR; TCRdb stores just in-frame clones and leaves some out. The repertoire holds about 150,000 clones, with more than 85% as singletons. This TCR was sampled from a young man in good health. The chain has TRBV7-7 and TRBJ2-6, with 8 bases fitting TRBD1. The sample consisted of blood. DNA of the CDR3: TGTGCTAGCAGTCCACAGGGGGCTGGGGCCAACGTCCTGACTTTC. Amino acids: CASSPQGAGANVLTF.